What follows are 27 T cell receptor beta chains derived from one specimen sequenced in a study of blood T cell repertoires in COVID-19. Libraries were prepared by immunoSEQ multiplex PCR; TCRdb keeps only in-frame clonotypes and omits some of them. The data hold some 75,000 clones, with roughly 89% observed a single time. Sequenced material: peripheral blood. These receptor sequences come from a man between 60 and 75 years old with acute or convalescent COVID-19.

V and J are TRBV3-1 (or the pseudogene TRBV3-2) and TRBJ2-7; D not certain. The CDR3 loop spans 14 amino acids. CDR1 and CDR2 (germline): LGHDT, YNNKEL (reference sequence). Between the trimmed V and J ends, which lost 0 bases and 4 bases, there was a span of 10 bases. The CDR3 loop reads CASSQEAAGYEQYF. For the CDR3, the DNA is TGTGCCAGCAGCCAAGAGGCAGCAGGATACGAGCAGTACTTC.

V usage is TRBV5-4 and J usage is TRBJ1-2; D not certain. Germline V gene sequence: CDR1 SGHNT, CDR2 YYREEE (reference sequence). The CDR3 is 14 amino acids. The V end lost 3 bases, the J end lost 2 bases, and 11 bases lay between the germline ends. The CDR3 region has the DNA TGTGCCAGCAGCTCTATTTTAATAAACTATGGCTACACCTTC. Its protein product is CASSSILINYGYTF.

The chain combines TRBV6-4 with TRBJ2-1; no firm D call. This CDR3 spans 16 amino acids. V was shortened by 6 bases and J by 6 bases, with 21 bases between the two germline ends. In germline, CDR1 is MRHNA, CDR2 SNTAGT. The CDR3 coding sequence is TGTGCCAGCAGCGTAAATGGAGTATCCCCTGGCAATGAGCAGTTCTTC. Its translation: CASSVNGVSPGNEQFF.

This clone has only one observation. CDR3 protein: CASSLSPGTGKRGEAFF. CDR3 in DNA: TGTGCCAGCAGTTTATCTCCCGGGACAGGGAAGAGGGGTGAAGCTTTCTTT. The chain has TRBV27 and TRBJ1-1; 9 nucleotides match TRBD1. V dropped 0 bases and J dropped 7; count of bases not matched to a gene: 12. Germline V lookup: CDR1 MNHEY, CDR2 SMNVEV (reference sequence). The CDR3 has 17 amino acids.

The chain combines TRBV5-1 with TRBJ2-2, with 9 bases aligning to TRBD2. Losses at the gene ends were 0 bases for V and 0 bases for J; bases not matched to a gene: 0. The CDR3 consists of 16 residues. Germline CDR1 is SGHRS and CDR2 is YFSETQ. The CDR3 here is CASSLVAGANTGELFF. In DNA, the CDR3 is TGCGCCAGCAGCTTGGTAGCGGGGGCGAACACCGGGGAGCTGTTTTTT.

The gene calls are TRBV6-5 and TRBJ1-5; 7 nucleotides agree with TRBD1. V was clipped by 6 bases and J by 5 bases; unmatched bases: 7. The CDR3 covers 14 residues. The germline V gene has CDR1 MNHEY and CDR2 SVGAGI. The CDR3 DNA reads as TGTGCCAGCAGCGACAGGGTTTCGGATCAGCCCCAGCATTTT. Translated, it gives CASSDRVSDQPQHF.

This clone was counted a few times. The rearrangement joins TRBV3-1 (or the pseudogene TRBV3-2) to TRBJ1-6; 11 bases are shared with TRBD1. This CDR3 contains 15 residues. The trim removed 3 bases at V and 12 bases at J, leaving 7 bases unmatched. Germline CDR1 reads LGHDT; CDR2 reads YNNKEL (reference sequence). CDR3 sequence (DNA): TGTGCCAGCAGCCATGGGGACAGGGGGTATCGACCCCTCCACTTT. Translating it yields CASSHGDRGYRPLHF.

This chain joins TRBV11-2 and TRBJ2-3, with 8 bases matching TRBD2. Unmatched junction bases numbered 0, after V lost 0 bases and J lost 1 base. The germline V gene has CDR1 SGHAT and CDR2 FQNNGV. This CDR3 has 15 residues. The CDR3 DNA reads as TGTGCCAGCAGCTTAGAAGCGGGAGGCACAGATACGCAGTATTTT. Protein product: CASSLEAGGTDTQYF.

The chain combines TRBV19 with TRBJ1-1, with TRBD1 matching 8 bases. Per the germline V gene, CDR1 is LNHDA and CDR2 is SQIVND (reference sequence). The J segment lost 1 base and the V segment lost 6 bases, leaving 4 bases of the junction unmatched. This CDR3 region has 14 residues. The CDR3 sequence is CASRPTGGNTEAFF. CDR3 DNA: TGTGCCAGTAGACCTACAGGGGGGAACACTGAAGCTTTCTTT.

The V and J genes are TRBV7-2 and TRBJ2-1, with D perhaps TRBD2 (5 bases). Germline CDR1 SGHTA, CDR2 FQGNSA. The V end was cut by 5 bases, the J end by 15 bases, with 20 bases between. The CDR3 spans 13 residues. CDR3 region: CASSAGLLVDLFF. DNA for the CDR3: TGTGCCAGCAGCGCGGGCTTACTAGTTGATCTGTTCTTC.

CDR3 amino acids: CASSERQGGTDTQYF. The CDR3 nucleotides read TGCGCCAGCAGTGAGAGACAGGGAGGCACAGATACGCAGTATTTT. The chain links TRBV10-2 to TRBJ2-3; TRBD1 aligns across 7 bases. Germline CDR1 and CDR2: WSHSY and SAAADI. V shed 2 bases and J 1 base; nucleotides not matched to a gene: 3. This CDR3 spans 15 amino acids.

This clone has only one observation. The rearrangement links TRBV5-6 to TRBJ2-5, with TRBD2 matching 11 bases. The CDR3 sequence is 19 residues long. The germline V gene has CDR1 SGHDT and CDR2 YYEEEE. V lost 2 bases and J lost 2; bases outside the gene matches: 14. The DNA of the CDR3 is TGTGCCAGCAGCTTCCCGGCATGGCTAGCGGGAGGACATCAAGAGACCCAGTACTTC. This codes for CASSFPAWLAGGHQETQYF.

V is TRBV15 and J is TRBJ2-7; D is undetermined. V shed 3 bases and J shed 2 bases, with 8 bases lying between them. The germline gives CDR1 LNHNV, CDR2 YYDKDF (reference sequence). The CDR3 contains 13 residues. The CDR3 is CATSRGRTYEQYF. The DNA of the CDR3 is TGTGCCACCAGCAGGGGCCGTACCTACGAGCAGTACTTC.

The chain has TRBV6-5 and TRBJ2-5; tentatively, D is TRBD1 (5 bases). CDR1 is MNHEY, CDR2 SVGAGI, per germline. CDR3 size: 12 residues. Trimming pared 6 bases from V and 5 bases from J, leaving 10 bases between. CDR3 sequence: CASSREWETQYF. In nucleotides, the CDR3 is TGTGCCAGCAGCAGGGAATGGGAGACCCAGTACTTC.

The gene calls are TRBV6-2 or TRBV6-3 and TRBJ1-1; weak D call: TRBD1 (5 bases). Trimming removed 0 bases from V and 3 bases from J, with 8 bases in between. This CDR3 has 14 residues. Germline-derived CDR1 and CDR2 are MNHEY and SVGEGT. The DNA of the CDR3 is TGTGCCAGCAGTTACTCGGGGGGTTACACTGAAGCTTTCTTT. Translation: CASSYSGGYTEAFF.

V gene TRBV3-1 (or the pseudogene TRBV3-2) combines with J gene TRBJ2-2, with D unclear. The CDR3 totals 15 residues. Germline V gives CDR1 LGHDT, CDR2 YNNKEL (reference sequence). V was shortened by 3 bases and J by 7 bases, with 15 bases between the two germline ends. The CDR3 region is CASSHAVLVYGELFF. DNA of the CDR3: TGTGCCAGCAGCCACGCCGTTCTAGTCTACGGGGAGCTGTTTTTT.

This chain connects TRBV2 to TRBJ2-1; D ambiguous. The length of the CDR3 is 14 residues. Germline CDR1 is SNHLY and CDR2 is FYNNEI. V was clipped by 5 bases and J by 2 bases, with 10 bases between them. CDR3 nucleotides: TGTGCCAGCAGTTTGAGACAAACCTACAATGAGCAGTTCTTC. Protein product: CASSLRQTYNEQFF.

This clone was counted a single time. The chain has TRBV9 and TRBJ2-2; TRBD1 is a possible D gene (10 bases). Germline CDR1 reads SGDLS; CDR2 reads YYNGEE. The CDR3 spans 18 residues. The germline V and J ends were trimmed by 3 bases and 5 bases, with 23 bases remaining between them. DNA of the CDR3: TGTGCCAGCAGCGCTCTGACAGGGGGCGCGGGAGGGACCGGGGAGCTGTTTTTT. Translated, it gives CASSALTGGAGGTGELFF.

The chain uses TRBV6-1 and TRBJ1-2, with 7 bases lining up with TRBD1. Germline trimming cut 1 base from V and 5 bases from J; bases unmatched to any gene: 10. This CDR3 has 16 residues. Germline CDR1 reads MNHNS; CDR2 reads SASEGT. The CDR3 loop reads CASSEVSTGAGYGYTF. The DNA for the CDR3 is TGTGCCAGCAGTGAAGTCAGTACAGGGGCGGGGTATGGCTACACCTTC.

The chain combines TRBV5-5 with TRBJ2-2; TRBD1 agrees at 8 bases. This CDR3 is 16 amino acids long. Germline CDR1 reads SGHKS; CDR2 reads YYEKEE (reference sequence). V lost 1 base, J lost 0 bases, and 2 bases stayed unmatched. CDR3 coding DNA: TGTGCCAGCAGCTTGTCACAGGGGGCGAACACCGGGGAGCTGTTTTTT. Its translation: CASSLSQGANTGELFF. Supplemented by reference TRBV5-5 and TRBJ2-2, the full variable domain reads DAGVTQSPTHLIKTRGQQVTLRCSPISGHKSVSWYQQVLGQGPQFIFQYYEKEERGRGNFPDRFSARQFPNYSSELNVNALLLGDSALYLCASSLSQGANTGELFFGEGSRLTVL.

The J gene is TRBJ2-2, the V gene TRBV5-1; the match to TRBD2 covers 9 bases. There are 16 residues in the CDR3. V lost 0 bases, J lost 5 bases, and 5 bases stayed unmatched. Germline CDR1 and CDR2: SGHRS and YFSETQ. CDR3 amino acids: CASSLGGTSLTGELFF. The CDR3 bases are TGCGCCAGCAGCTTGGGAGGGACTAGCTTAACCGGGGAGCTGTTTTTT.

This clone was seen only a few times. The chain carries TRBV6-1 and TRBJ1-6, with TRBD1 identical over 7 bases. V dropped 3 bases and J dropped 5; count of bases not matched to a gene: 4. The germline CDR1 and CDR2 sequences are MNHNS and SASEGT. This CDR3 comprises 15 residues. This CDR3 is CASSDLTGNNSPLHF. The CDR3 DNA is TGTGCCAGCAGTGATTTGACAGGGAATAATTCACCCCTCCACTTT.

The V and J genes are TRBV27 and TRBJ2-1; 7 bases agree with TRBD1. Germline-derived CDR1 and CDR2 are MNHEY and SMNVEV (reference sequence). The V segment lost 7 bases and the J segment 8 bases; nucleotides outside the gene matches: 5. This CDR3 is 12 amino acids long. The CDR3 spells CASMTTGDEQFF. The DNA of the CDR3 is TGTGCCAGCATGACAACAGGGGATGAGCAGTTCTTC.

CDR3 nucleotide sequence: TGTGCCAGCAGTCGCGGACAGACCGGTGGGGAGCAGTACTTC. This translates into CASSRGQTGGEQYF. The chain employs TRBV6-6 and TRBJ2-7; a weak D match, TRBD1 (6 bases). Looked up from germline, CDR1 is MNHNY and CDR2 is SVGAGI (reference sequence). This CDR3 is 14 amino acids long. The V end was cut by 5 bases, the J end by 7 bases, with 18 bases between.

The DNA of the CDR3 is TGTGCCGGGATAGCGAATACGCAGTATTTT. Amino acids: CAGIANTQYF. The chain is built from TRBV30 and TRBJ2-3; D is possibly TRBD2 (5 bases). The CDR3 loop spans 10 amino acids. The germline gives CDR1 GTSNPN, CDR2 SVGIG (reference sequence). V gave up 8 bases and J gave up 7 bases, with 10 bases separating them.

Remarks on this clone: Other nucleotide sequences in the sample specify the same CDR3. The V call is TRBV9, the J call TRBJ2-2; 11 bases fit TRBD2. V was pared by 4 bases and J by 3 bases, with 8 bases of the junction left unmatched. Per germline, CDR1 SGDLS and CDR2 YYNGEE. This CDR3 comprises 17 residues. The CDR3 DNA is TGTGCCAGCAGCATTATAGCGGGAGGGCCGGACACCGGGGAGCTGTTTTTT. Protein sequence: CASSIIAGGPDTGELFF. The variable domain in full, with the rest retrieved from reference TRBV9 and TRBJ2-2, is DSGVTQTPKHLITATGQRVTLRCSPRSGDLSVYWYQQSLDQGLQFLIQYYNGEERAKGNILERFSAQQFPDLHSELNLSSLELGDSALYFCASSIIAGGPDTGELFFGEGSRLTVL.

The rearrangement joins TRBV11-2 to TRBJ2-3; the match to TRBD1 covers 12 bases. The ends lost 5 bases at V and 5 bases at J; junction bases unmatched: 11. From germline, CDR1 is SGHAT and CDR2 FQNNGV. CDR3 size: 17 residues. CDR3 DNA: TGTGCCAGCAGCCAATTCTTCCGGGACAGGGGGCAAGATACGCAGTATTTT. It is translated as CASSQFFRDRGQDTQYF.